This T cell receptor (beta chain) was identified in a study of T cell clonality in common variable immunodeficiency. General study findings and limits: Links between repertoire features and CVID complications were heterogeneity-limited. CVID subjects showed higher TCRbeta clonality than healthy controls. In common variable immunodeficiency, TCR beta chains reportedly carried fewer deletions and N-nucleotide insertions.

Patients had low serum IgG, IgA and/or IgM and specific antibody deficiency. Blood came from CVID subjects not ill and not taking immunomodulatory or immunosuppressive medication. A few counts support this clone. The antigen is unknown. Generated by immunoSEQ multiplex PCR, the TCRdb table keeps only in-frame clones and is missing some. The sample holds about 25,000 clones, and no clone turns up only once. Sequencing was performed on peripheral blood mononuclear cells. The sequence derives from a human donor with common variable immunodeficiency.

The part of the CDR3 DNA that was read is TGTGCCAGCTCACCACTTAAACCTGAGGGACAGGGATCCTACGAG. Translating gives CASSPLKPEGQGSYE. The whole CDR3 reads CASSPLKPEGQGSYEQYF. V and J are TRBV18 and TRBJ2-7, with 9 nucleotides matching TRBD1. The read finishes 3 residues shy of the CDR3 end, and the germline J gene is used to complete it. CDR3 length: 18 residues. Germline loops: CDR1 KGHSH, CDR2 LQKENI. J lost 1 base, V lost 1 base, and 11 bases had no gene match. The whole variable domain, remainder taken from reference TRBV18 and TRBJ2-7, is NAGVMQNPRHLVRRRGQEARLRCSPMKGHSHVYWYRQLPEEGLKFMVYLQKENIIDESGMPKERFSAEFPKEGPSILRIQQVVRGDSAAYFCASSPLKPEGQGSYEQYFGPGTRLTVT.